The rows below give T cell receptor beta chains drawn from one sample of a study of OX40 agonist ivuxolimab in advanced cancers. The data were produced by immunoSEQ multiplex PCR, yet TCRdb's version contains in-frame clones alone and is incomplete. The repertoire includes 65,000 to 75,000 clones, roughly 80% of them detected once, and approximately 6.7% sits in the top ten. Source: CD4+ or CD8+ T cells sorted from blood, taken in a trial of the OX40 agonist ivuxolimab. Source of these receptors: an adult with an advanced solid tumor such as melanoma, head and neck, liver or kidney cancer. Both conserved end residues are part of each CDR3. Each record gives: V gene, J gene, D gene, clone size, CDR3 DNA, CDR3 protein. D genes are given only for firm matches. Not all rows give a size; the values are once, few, many and, for expanded clones, a class.

V gene: TRBV5-1; J gene: TRBJ2-7; D gene: .; clone size: few; CDR3 DNA: TGCGCCAGCAGCTTGGGGGGCACAGGATACTACGAGCAGTACTTC; CDR3 protein: CASSLGGTGYYEQYF
V gene: TRBV7-9; J gene: TRBJ1-3; D gene: .; clone size: .; CDR3 DNA: TGTGCCAGCAGCCCCTCGGGCGGAAACACCATATATTTT; CDR3 protein: CASSPSGGNTIYF
V gene: TRBV6-1; J gene: TRBJ1-2; D gene: .; clone size: once; CDR3 DNA: TGTGCCAGCAGAGGTCGGACAGAAGCTAACTATGGCTACACCTTC; CDR3 protein: CASRGRTEANYGYTF
V gene: TRBV28; J gene: TRBJ1-5; D gene: .; clone size: .; CDR3 DNA: TGTGCCAGCAGTCTCCAAAGGGGTTGGCCCCAGCATTTT; CDR3 protein: CASSLQRGWPQHF
V gene: TRBV6-6; J gene: TRBJ2-2; D gene: .; clone size: .; CDR3 DNA: TGTGCCAGCAGTTACCCCGACGGGGAGCTGTTTTTT; CDR3 protein: CASSYPDGELFF
V gene: TRBV10-3; J gene: TRBJ2-1; D gene: .; clone size: .; CDR3 DNA: TGTGCCATCAGTGAGCCCGCAGGTAACAATGAGCAGTTCTTC; CDR3 protein: CAISEPAGNNEQFF
V gene: TRBV28; J gene: TRBJ2-3; D gene: .; clone size: .; CDR3 DNA: TGTGCCAGCAGCCCGTCGACAGGCCCGAGCACAGATACGCAGTATTTT; CDR3 protein: CASSPSTGPSTDTQYF
V gene: TRBV7-2; J gene: TRBJ2-3; D gene: .; clone size: few; CDR3 DNA: TGTGCCAGCAGGCCAGGACGTAGCACAGATACGCAGTATTTT; CDR3 protein: CASRPGRSTDTQYF
V gene: TRBV5-4; J gene: TRBJ2-5; D gene: .; clone size: .; CDR3 DNA: TGTGCCAGCAGGAGAGATCAAGAGACCCAGTACTTC; CDR3 protein: CASRRDQETQYF
V gene: TRBV19; J gene: TRBJ1-5; D gene: .; clone size: .; CDR3 DNA: TGTGCCAGTAAGGGGCATGGGTTCCATCAGCCCCAGCATTTT; CDR3 protein: CASKGHGFHQPQHF
V gene: TRBV30; J gene: TRBJ2-7; D gene: TRBD1; clone size: few; CDR3 DNA: TGTGCCTTCACGCCCGGGACAGGGGGCGAGCAGTACTTC; CDR3 protein: CAFTPGTGGEQYF
V gene: TRBV7-3; J gene: TRBJ2-2; D gene: .; clone size: .; CDR3 DNA: TGTGCCAGCAGCTTAAAAGGACAAAACACCGGGGAGCTGTTTTTT; CDR3 protein: CASSLKGQNTGELFF